A single sample is the source of the 11 T cell receptor beta chains below, sequenced in a study of blood T cells in healthy people across ages. It was with a sample-barcoded 5' primer and a J-beta primer mix that a second PCR of roughly 7 to 11 cycles was run. TCRdb redid the calling of the 5' RACE reads with MiXCR, one entry per CDR3 protein. The sample yields more than 1,400,000 distinct CDR3 sequences, 35% to 45% seen once. Sequencing was done on a sample of blood. The source is a woman younger than 35 in good health.

V is TRBV20-1 and J is TRBJ2-3; TRBD1 agrees at 7 bases. Losses at the gene ends were 4 bases for V and 5 bases for J; bases not matched to a gene: 12. The CDR3 contains 15 residues. From germline, CDR1 is DFQATT and CDR2 SNEGSKA (reference sequence). CDR3 coding DNA: TGCAGTGCTACCAGATCGCAGGGGGAAATAGATACGCAGTATTTT. It translates to CSATRSQGEIDTQYF.

The chain joins TRBV29-1 to TRBJ1-2, with 8 bases aligning to TRBD1. CDR1 is SQVTM and CDR2 is ANQGSEA in the germline V gene. V trimming: 1 base; J trimming: 3 bases; junction bases outside the gene matches: 10. The CDR3 extends over 16 amino acids. The CDR3 reads CSVEGIGAGGDYGYTF. The CDR3 region has the DNA TGCAGCGTTGAAGGGATAGGAGCAGGGGGCGACTATGGCTACACCTTC.

A few counts support this clonotype. The rearrangement uses TRBV18 and TRBJ2-3; D gene ambiguous. V was cut by 4 bases and J by 3 bases, with 11 bases left in between. The germline gives CDR1 KGHSH, CDR2 LQKENI. CDR3 size: 14 residues. As DNA, the CDR3 is TGTGCCAGCTCACTGTTAAGCGAGACAGATACGCAGTATTTT. Translation: CASSLLSETDTQYF.

This clonotype was picked up a small number of times. The rearrangement links TRBV6-1 to TRBJ2-5; 8 nucleotides line up with TRBD1. V lost 6 bases, J lost 8 bases, and 17 bases stayed unmatched. The CDR3 has 16 residues. Germline V CDR1 and CDR2: MNHNS, SASEGT. The CDR3: CASRSTGGYGSRTQYF. The DNA of the CDR3 is TGTGCCAGCAGATCAACAGGGGGGTATGGAAGTCGAACCCAGTACTTC.

The chain uses TRBV2 and TRBJ2-2, with D tentatively TRBD1 or TRBD2 (5 bases each). With 6 bases removed from V and 1 base from J, the gap between germline ends came to 12 bases. This CDR3 comprises 15 residues. Per the germline V gene, CDR1 is SNHLY and CDR2 is FYNNEI. The CDR3 region is CASRAGTENTGELFF. CDR3 nucleotides: TGTGCCAGCAGAGCCGGGACGGAGAACACCGGGGAGCTGTTTTTT.

For this clonotype: The junction does not match germline at one end; this may be a read error. This chain joins TRBV5-1 and TRBJ1-5; TRBD1 is a possible D gene (6 bases). This CDR3 is built from 14 residues. Looked up from germline, CDR1 is SGHRS and CDR2 is YFSETQ. The CDR3 nucleotides read TGCTCCAGCAGCCCAGGGGCCGTAAATCAGCCCCAGCATTTT. It specifies CSSSPGAVNQPQHF.

CDR3 in amino acids: CASSFLDRDQWEQYF. CDR3 nucleotide sequence: TGTGCCAGCAGTTTCCTAGACAGGGACCAATGGGAGCAGTACTTC. J is TRBJ2-7 and V is TRBV28; 7 positions match TRBD1. The germline CDR1 and CDR2 sequences are MDHEN and SYDVKM. With 3 bases clipped from V and 7 bases from J, the junction kept 12 bases outside the gene matches. This CDR3 is built from 15 residues.

This clonotype was recorded a few times. The J gene is TRBJ2-2, the V gene TRBV24-1, with 9 bases lining up with TRBD1. The CDR3 loop spans 15 amino acids. Germline lookup yields CDR1 KGHDR and CDR2 SFDVKD. The V segment lost 9 bases and the J segment 7 bases; nucleotides outside the gene matches: 11. Here the CDR3 DNA reads TGTGCCACCCGGATACAGGGGGCGCATCACGGGGAGCTGTTTTTT. It specifies CATRIQGAHHGELFF.

The chain joins TRBV10-3 to TRBJ2-5, with D tentatively TRBD2 (5 bases). The CDR3 extends over 15 amino acids. V was shortened by 0 bases and J by 3 bases, with 11 bases between the two germline ends. Germline V gives CDR1 ENHRY, CDR2 SYGVKD. CDR3 nucleotides: TGTGCCATCAGTGAGTCTGGGCTAGCCGAAGAGACCCAGTACTTC. It is translated as CAISESGLAEETQYF.

V and J are TRBV28 and TRBJ2-3; a weak D match, TRBD2 (6 bases). CDR1 is MDHEN and CDR2 is SYDVKM in the germline V gene. The V end lost 5 bases, the J end lost 1 base, and 28 bases lay between the germline ends. The CDR3 covers 20 residues. The CDR3 here is CASSRIAGTPFLAGTDTQYF. CDR3 in DNA: TGTGCCAGCAGTCGTATAGCCGGGACTCCCTTCCTCGCTGGCACAGATACGCAGTATTTT.

This clonotype showed up just a few times. This sequence joins TRBV5-1 and TRBJ1-2; 9 nucleotides match TRBD1. The length of the CDR3 is 17 residues. V lost 2 bases and J lost 2; bases outside the gene matches: 10. The germline gives CDR1 SGHRS, CDR2 YFSETQ. CDR3 region: CASSLNPGQGPNYGYTF. The DNA for the CDR3 is TGCGCCAGCAGCTTAAACCCGGGACAGGGACCGAACTATGGCTACACCTTC.